The T cell receptor beta chain described here comes from a study of molecular identifiers for immune sequencing clone quantification. About the research overall: The replicate experiment used RNA from roughly 20,000 or 100,000 naive CD8 cells. This RNA was split into five aliquots, and four of them were sequenced. Points from the study as a whole: Effector cells had over 99% of their molecules in clones above 20 RNA copies, while naive cells had under 1%.

TCRdb fed the PCR reads into MiXCR, producing one record per CDR3 protein. The data contain approximately 670,000 distinct CDR3 sequences, about 20% of them singletons. Trimming removed 7 bases from V and 5 bases from J, with 16 bases in between. In germline, CDR1 is SEHNR, CDR2 FQNEAQ (reference sequence). This CDR3 comprises 14 residues. Comments on this clonotype: The antigen is undetermined.

Specimen: naive CD8+ T cells from blood, with Jurkat cell RNA spiked in. Subset reported: FACS-sorted CD8+CD4-CCR7+CD45RA+ naive T cells. The receptor comes from a human donor in good health. Some libraries in this study had Jurkat cell RNA spiked in. The rearrangement links TRBV7-9 to TRBJ2-3; D is perhaps TRBD2 (7 bases). The CDR3 loop is CASTARGGVDTQYF. The CDR3 nucleotides read TGTGCCAGCACCGCTAGGGGGGGGGTAGATACGCAGTATTTT.